Shown below are 2 T cell receptor beta chains from a single sample sequenced in a study of T cells in localized non-small cell lung cancer. Using immunoSEQ multiplex PCR, the repertoire was profiled, and TCRdb retains in-frame clones only, with some absent. The sample consists of under 100,000 clones, about 88% of them appearing once. The sequenced sample was peripheral blood, obtained before any cancer treatment. These receptor sequences come from a woman aged 35-75 years with stage I squamous cell lung carcinoma.

This chain links TRBV7-2 with TRBJ1-2, with 9 nucleotides matching TRBD1. CDR1 is SGHTA and CDR2 is FQGNSA in the germline V gene. CDR3 size: 14 residues. The ends lost 2 bases at V and 7 bases at J; junction bases unmatched: 5. The CDR3 DNA is TGTGCCAGCAGCTTAACGGGACAGGGATCTGGCTACACCTTC. Its protein product is CASSLTGQGSGYTF.

This clone was observed a single time. The chain links TRBV2 to TRBJ1-1, with 9 positions matching TRBD1. Germline assignment: CDR1 SNHLY and CDR2 FYNNEI. The CDR3 covers 15 residues. V dropped 5 bases and J dropped 2; count of bases not matched to a gene: 6. The CDR3 coding sequence is TGTGCCAGCAGTCACACGGACAGGGGTAACACTGAAGCTTTCTTT. Translating it yields CASSHTDRGNTEAFF.